What follows are 21 T cell receptor beta chains derived from one specimen sequenced in a study of response to subunit inactivated influenza vaccine. One entry per CDR3 protein results from TCRdb running MiXCR on the RT-PCR reads. The sample gives around 480,000 distinct CDR3 sequences, 11% of which show up once; around 12% is in the top ten. The sequencing used PBMCs from blood, collected 35 to 45 days after vaccination. All receptors derive from a man aged 50 to 60 who received an inactivated influenza vaccine.

There are many counts of this clonotype. V and J are TRBV12-3 or TRBV12-4 and TRBJ1-6; 8 bases agree with TRBD1. The trim removed 3 bases at V and 9 bases at J, leaving 4 bases unmatched. CDR3 length: 14 amino acids. The chain's CDR3 is CASSFGQGTSPLHF. CDR3 in DNA: TGTGCCAGCAGTTTCGGACAGGGTACTTCACCCCTCCACTTT.

The sample holds a few counts of this clonotype. The V gene is TRBV12-3 or TRBV12-4, the J gene TRBJ2-7; 8 bases align to TRBD2. The length of the CDR3 is 14 residues. V was pared by 6 bases and J by 4 bases, with 8 bases of the junction left unmatched. The CDR3 region is CASRPGGTLYEQYF. In nucleotides, the CDR3 is TGTGCCAGCAGACCGGGAGGGACGCTGTACGAGCAGTACTTC.

The J gene is TRBJ2-7, the V gene TRBV29-1; 8 bases are shared with TRBD1. The length of the CDR3 is 14 residues. V dropped 5 bases and J dropped 4; count of bases not matched to a gene: 10. Germline CDR1 SQVTM, CDR2 ANQGSEA. As DNA, the CDR3 is TGCAGCGTTCAAACCGGGACAGGATCTTACGAGCAGTACTTC. It codes for CSVQTGTGSYEQYF.

The sample holds a few counts of this clonotype. The V call is TRBV27, the J call TRBJ2-7; TRBD1 matches 9 bases. V dropped 8 bases and J dropped 1; count of bases not matched to a gene: 15. The CDR3 sequence is 17 residues long. Per germline, CDR1 MNHEY and CDR2 SMNVEV (reference sequence). The CDR3 region is CASLSNSGTGSSYEQYF. CDR3 DNA: TGTGCCAGCCTAAGCAATTCCGGGACAGGGTCATCCTACGAGCAGTACTTC.

V is TRBV28 and J is TRBJ2-7; 7 nucleotides match TRBD2. There are 16 residues in the CDR3. J lost 1 base, V lost 3 bases, and 9 bases had no gene match. CDR1 and CDR2 (germline): MDHEN, SYDVKM. The CDR3 DNA is TGTGCCAGCAGTTTTCGGTCTAGCGGATTATCCTACGAGCAGTACTTC. This sequence encodes CASSFRSSGLSYEQYF.

This clonotype was seen a handful of times. The CDR3 region is CASLQDQDYEQYF. In DNA form, the CDR3 reads TGTGCCAGCCTCCAGGACCAGGACTACGAGCAGTACTTC. The chain couples TRBV2 to TRBJ2-7; D is uncertain. CDR1 and CDR2 (germline): SNHLY, FYNNEI. The V end lost 8 bases, the J end lost 3 bases, and 14 bases lay between the germline ends. This CDR3 is 13 amino acids long. The variable domain in full, completed from reference TRBV2 and TRBJ2-7, reads EPEVTQTPSHQVTQMGQEVILRCVPISNHLYFYWYRQILGQKVEFLVSFYNNEISEKSEIFDDQFSVERPDGSNFTLKIRSTKLEDSAMYFCASLQDQDYEQYFGPGTRLTVT.

The CDR3 loop is CASSGPLAGGPQTQYF. CDR3 nucleotides: TGTGCCAGCAGTGGACCCCTAGCGGGAGGGCCCCAGACCCAGTACTTC. V usage is TRBV2 and J usage is TRBJ2-5, with TRBD2 matching over 12 bases. Germline V gene data show CDR1 as SNHLY and CDR2 as FYNNEI. The CDR3 covers 16 residues. Trimming took 4 bases from V and 6 from J; bases not matched to a gene: 9.

CDR3: CASSLKGLAGDRAGELFF. Here the CDR3 DNA reads TGTGCCAGCAGCTTAAAAGGACTAGCGGGAGATCGGGCCGGGGAGCTGTTTTTT. The chain uses TRBV7-3 and TRBJ2-2, with 13 bases lining up with TRBD2. The germline gives CDR1 SGHTA, CDR2 FQGTGA. Trimming took 1 base from V and 6 from J; bases not matched to a gene: 8. This CDR3 contains 18 residues.

This clonotype was counted only a few times. The gene calls are TRBV6-2 or TRBV6-3 and TRBJ1-1, with D possibly matching TRBD1 (5 bases). Germline CDR1 reads MNHEY; CDR2 reads SVGEGT. The length of the CDR3 is 14 residues. Trimming removed 5 bases at V and 1 base at J, with 11 bases between. The CDR3 here is CASSRREKNTEAFF. CDR3 in DNA: TGTGCCAGCAGTCGCAGGGAGAAGAACACTGAAGCTTTCTTT.

There are many counts of this clonotype. CDR3 amino acids: CATSDRQEAFF. CDR3 coding DNA: TGTGCCACCAGTGATAGACAAGAAGCTTTCTTT. This chain joins TRBV24-1 and TRBJ1-1; D is uncertain. This CDR3 comprises 11 residues. Germline V gene data show CDR1 as KGHDR and CDR2 as SFDVKD. V was trimmed by 3 bases and J by 8 bases, leaving 6 bases between them.

The rearrangement uses TRBV29-1 and TRBJ2-4; D is uncertain. CDR1 SQVTM and CDR2 ANQGSEA come from the germline V gene. This CDR3 spans 12 amino acids. V was cut by 6 bases and J by 1 base, with 7 bases left in between. The CDR3 coding sequence is TGCAGCGTAGTAGAGGCCAAAAACATTCAGTACTTC. Residues: CSVVEAKNIQYF.

This chain connects TRBV5-5 to TRBJ2-7; a possible D gene is TRBD2 (6 bases). Germline CDR1 is SGHKS and CDR2 is YYEKEE (reference sequence). V was pared by 0 bases and J by 3 bases, with 10 bases between. The CDR3 has 14 amino acids. The CDR3 region has the DNA TGTGCCAGCAGCTTGGGGAGGGAAATCTACGAGCAGTACTTC. Protein product: CASSLGREIYEQYF.

This clonotype has ten or more counts. The chain couples TRBV12-3 or TRBV12-4 to TRBJ2-1, with D hard to call. Trimming pared 3 bases from V and 7 bases from J, leaving 13 bases between. The length of the CDR3 is 14 residues. DNA of the CDR3: TGTGCCAGCAGTTTGGGGTCGTTGTGGAATGAGCAGTTCTTC. Its translation is CASSLGSLWNEQFF.

This clonotype was counted a few times. V gene TRBV6-2 or TRBV6-3 combines with J gene TRBJ1-1; no firm D call. Deletions cut 5 bases from V and 1 base from J, with 14 bases between. The length of the CDR3 is 15 residues. The germline gives CDR1 MNHEY, CDR2 SVGEGT. The CDR3 DNA follows: TGTGCCAGCAGTGCCTTCGGCGTGCAGAACACTGAAGCTTTCTTT. Residues: CASSAFGVQNTEAFF.

The chain joins TRBV12-3 or TRBV12-4 to TRBJ1-5; TRBD1 matches 8 bases. There are 15 residues in the CDR3. The V and J ends lost 5 bases and 1 base, in that order; junction bases with no gene match: 4. The CDR3 DNA follows: TGTGCCAGCAGTCGACAGGGGCTAAGCAATCAGCCCCAGCATTTT. It translates to CASSRQGLSNQPQHF.

This chain links TRBV27 with TRBJ2-5, with TRBD2 as a possible D gene (6 bases). V lost 5 bases and J 5 bases, leaving 21 bases between the germline ends. The length of the CDR3 is 16 residues. From germline, CDR1 is MNHEY and CDR2 SMNVEV (reference sequence). The DNA for the CDR3 is TGTGCCAGCAGTCCATTAGAGACTAGGGCGGGGGAGACCCAGTACTTC. It codes for CASSPLETRAGETQYF.

The sample holds a few counts of this clonotype. The chain has TRBV20-1 and TRBJ2-2; D uncertain. The CDR3 covers 14 residues. Trimming took off 3 bases at V and 3 bases at J, with 11 bases between the two ends. CDR1 is DFQATT and CDR2 is SNEGSKA in the germline V gene (reference sequence). The DNA of the CDR3 is TGCAGTGCTAGGGGTTGGGCTTACACCGGGGAGCTGTTTTTT. Translation: CSARGWAYTGELFF.

This chain joins TRBV12-3 or TRBV12-4 and TRBJ1-1; D not certain. CDR3 size: 15 residues. Trimming took 6 bases from V and 1 from J, leaving 15 bases between them. The CDR3, as DNA: TGTGCCAGCAGCCGCTCACCCCAAGCGAACACTGAAGCTTTCTTT. As protein: CASSRSPQANTEAFF.

The chain carries TRBV6-1 and TRBJ1-5; D is undetermined. The CDR3 runs to 12 residues. V was clipped by 8 bases and J by 9 bases, with 14 bases between them. The germline CDR1 and CDR2 sequences are MNHNS and SASEGT. This CDR3 is CASAAGMAPQHF. The CDR3 DNA reads TGTGCCAGCGCGGCGGGGATGGCGCCCCAGCATTTT.

This clonotype was observed a few times. This rearrangement joins TRBV6-5 to TRBJ1-5; no reliable D call. V lost 5 bases, J lost 3 bases, and 14 bases lay in between. CDR1 and CDR2 from the germline V gene are MNHEY and SVGAGI. CDR3 length equals 15 residues. The CDR3 reads CASSLHRPSNQPQHF. CDR3 nucleotide sequence: TGTGCCAGCAGTCTACATCGACCCTCCAATCAGCCCCAGCATTTT.

The CDR3 DNA sequence: TGTGCCAGCAGTTACGTACAGGGGGCCTACGAGCAGTACTTC. Translation gives CASSYVQGAYEQYF. This sequence joins TRBV6-5 and TRBJ2-7; TRBD1 agrees at 8 bases. This CDR3 spans 14 amino acids. V lost 2 bases to trimming and J lost 2 bases; unmatched junction nucleotides: 2. CDR1 and CDR2 (germline): MNHEY, SVGAGI.